This TCR beta chain was sequenced in a study of graft-versus-host responses after intestinal transplantation. Study context: Uniformly, recipients were administered anti-thymocyte globulin induction with subsequent tacrolimus and steroids for 3 to 4 years.

Study findings and constraints: Those patients showing graft-donor T cell macrochimerism displayed high graft-versus-host to host-versus-graft clonal ratios in allografts. The highest levels of circulating GvH clones went along with early declines in HvG clones after transplant. Marrow from the recipient contained GvH clones, some of which had appeared first in ileum or blood.

As regards this clone: Its antigen remains unknown.

Intraepithelial and lamina propria lymphocytes were isolated from graft specimens. The CDR3 is 18 residues long. Trimming removed 0 bases at V and 2 bases at J, with 18 bases between. CDR1 and CDR2 from the germline V gene are ENHRY and SYGVKD. Method: immunoSEQ multiplex PCR; TCRdb's copy keeps in-frame clones and lacks some. In the table there are about 60,000 clones, approximately 88% of which are singletons. The V call is TRBV10-3, the J call TRBJ2-3; D call uncertain. The receptor comes from a human patient who received an intestinal transplant, so some T cells may come from the graft donor. Sample: ileum tissue, taken 350 to 400 days after transplant. The CDR3 protein is CAISESTVIRLPTDTQYF. CDR3 DNA sequence: TGTGCCATCAGTGAGTCGACGGTGATTAGACTCCCCACAGATACGCAGTATTTT.